The clone carrying this TCR beta chain appeared many times. The antigen is undetermined. Molecules of cDNA were individually given unique molecular identifiers that were attached to them. TCRdb re-called the 5' RACE reads through MiXCR, storing one row per CDR3 protein. Of about 64,000 distinct CDR3 sequences listed, around 10% are singletons. This record comes from a study of early T cells in non-severe SARS-CoV-2 infection. The study, taken as a whole, reports: Private and CD4 specificities were missed by VDJdb matching, which favored anti-spike CD8 responses.

V was trimmed by 6 bases and J by 6 bases, leaving 14 bases between them. The CDR3 has 13 residues. The input for sequencing was whole blood, taken at baseline. The TCR comes from an adult who was a healthcare worker with PCR-confirmed SARS-CoV-2 infection or an uninfected control (not recorded which). The rearrangement uses TRBV12-3 or TRBV12-4 and TRBJ1-1; D ambiguous. CDR3 region: CASSLTVLAEAFF. In DNA, the CDR3 is TGTGCCAGCAGCCTAACGGTTTTGGCTGAAGCTTTCTTT.